This is a list of T cell receptor beta chains from one sample in a study of T cell repertoires in cytomegalovirus infection. Their antigens are not known. One entry per CDR3 protein, called by TCRdb with MiXCR from the reads. The sample shows hundreds of thousands of distinct CDR3 sequences, 30% to 40% of them seen only once. The sequencing used cultured CD8+ T cells from PBMCs, collected from culture after CMV antigen stimulation. All receptors come from a human donor in good health (CMV status not recorded). Some clones in this sample may be carry-over from other donors' samples. The CDR3 runs from the conserved cysteine through the conserved F or W. A D gene is named only where the DNA matches it firmly. Part of the rows lack a size; the others show once, few, many or a class for expanded clones.

d_gene,v_gene,j_gene,abundance,CDR3aa,CDR3nt
TRBD1,TRBV14,TRBJ2-1,NA,CASSQAGTGPNEQFF,TGTGCCAGCAGCCAAGCCGGGACAGGGCCCAATGAGCAGTTCTTC
TRBD1,TRBV19,TRBJ1-6,NA,CASSIGGGLLHF,TGTGCCAGTAGTATTGGAGGGGGCCTCCTCCACTTT
TRBD1,TRBV12-3/TRBV12-4,TRBJ1-5,few,CASNMVGQGDQPQHF,TGTGCCAGCAATATGGTGGGACAGGGCGATCAGCCCCAGCATTTT
NA,TRBV14,TRBJ2-2,NA,CASSQAANTGELFF,TGTGCCAGCAGCCAAGCTGCGAACACCGGGGAGCTGTTTTTT
TRBD2,TRBV11-2,TRBJ2-1,NA,CASSLGGGDPYNEQFF,TGTGCCAGCAGCTTAGGGGGGGGGGACCCCTACAATGAGCAGTTCTTC
NA,TRBV29-1,TRBJ2-4,NA,CSVESDSNLLAKNIQYF,TGCAGCGTTGAGAGTGACAGCAATCTTCTAGCCAAAAACATTCAGTACTTC
TRBD1,TRBV7-9,TRBJ2-5,many,CASSLGTGGLETQYF,TGTGCCAGCAGTCTCGGGACAGGGGGCCTGGAGACCCAGTACTTC
TRBD1,TRBV19,TRBJ1-5,NA,CASSGEGTTGALGNQPQHF,TGTGCCAGTAGTGGGGAGGGGACGACAGGGGCGTTGGGCAATCAGCCCCAGCATTTT
NA,TRBV6-6,TRBJ1-1,NA,CASSHGGSAEAFF,TGTGCCAGCAGTCACGGGGGAAGCGCTGAAGCTTTCTTT
TRBD1,TRBV9,TRBJ1-4,few,CASSAKGQNEKLFF,TGTGCCAGCAGCGCGAAGGGACAGAATGAAAAACTGTTTTTT
NA,TRBV19,TRBJ1-2,NA,CASSLQPPQLANYGYTF,TGTGCCAGTAGTCTACAGCCACCTCAACTTGCCAACTATGGCTACACCTTC
TRBD1,TRBV3-1,TRBJ1-5,medium-sized,CASSTGDSNQPQHF,TGTGCCAGTAGTACAGGGGATAGCAATCAGCCCCAGCATTTT
NA,TRBV12-5,TRBJ2-5,few,CASGFSTTGTRKETQYF,TGTGCTAGTGGTTTTTCAACAACCGGGACGAGAAAAGAGACCCAGTACTTC
NA,TRBV12-3/TRBV12-4,TRBJ2-3,NA,CASAGGVQDTQYF,TGTGCCAGCGCAGGGGGGGTTCAGGATACGCAGTATTTT
NA,TRBV4-1,TRBJ2-1,NA,CASSHLGVDNEQFF,TGCGCCAGCAGCCATTTGGGGGTAGACAATGAGCAGTTCTTC
TRBD1,TRBV18,TRBJ1-2,NA,CASSPPGQGPGYTF,TGTGCCAGCTCACCACCGGGACAGGGCCCGGGCTACACCTTC
TRBD1,TRBV11-1,TRBJ2-1,NA,CASSFRGQVNHEQFF,TGTGCCAGCAGCTTCCGAGGACAGGTCAACCATGAGCAGTTCTTC
NA,TRBV7-6,TRBJ2-1,many,CASRLGVGEVEQFF,TGTGCCAGCAGGTTAGGCGTAGGGGAGGTTGAGCAGTTCTTC
NA,TRBV27,TRBJ1-3,few,CASSLYAGSSGNTIYF,TGTGCCAGCAGTTTATATGCAGGGAGCTCTGGAAACACCATATATTTT
NA,TRBV6-1,TRBJ1-2,NA,CASSSWGLGGAEGYTF,TGTGCCAGCAGTTCCTGGGGGTTGGGGGGCGCGGAAGGCTACACCTTC
NA,TRBV7-9,TRBJ2-1,few,CASSAETGIAPFF,TGTGCCAGCAGCGCAGAGACCGGGATCGCGCCGTTCTTC
NA,TRBV19,TRBJ2-2,NA,CASSRGSANTGELFF,TGTGCCAGTAGTCGCGGCAGCGCGAACACCGGGGAGCTGTTTTTT
NA,TRBV4-1,TRBJ2-1,many,CASSQDGSSYNEQFF,TGCGCCAGCAGCCAAGACGGGAGCTCCTACAATGAGCAGTTCTTC
NA,TRBV6-6,TRBJ2-2,few,CASTGEENTGELFF,TGTGCCAGCACCGGGGAAGAGAACACCGGGGAGCTGTTTTTT
NA,TRBV9,TRBJ1-1,NA,CASSPERAFF,TGTGCCAGCAGCCCCGAAAGAGCTTTCTTT
NA,TRBV19,TRBJ2-6,once,CASSTRPGANVLTF,TGTGCCAGTAGTACCAGGCCTGGGGCCAACGTCCTGACTTTC
TRBD2,TRBV11-2,TRBJ2-1,NA,CASSLGEGRWSEQFF,TGTGCCAGCAGCTTAGGGGAGGGGAGGTGGAGTGAGCAGTTCTTC
NA,TRBV4-2,TRBJ2-1,NA,CASSQTDFSYNEQFF,TGTGCCAGCAGCCAAACGGACTTCTCCTACAATGAGCAGTTCTTC
TRBD1,TRBV6-1,TRBJ2-7,NA,CASREQGADYEQYF,TGTGCCAGCAGGGAACAGGGGGCTGACTACGAGCAGTACTTC
NA,TRBV7-9,TRBJ2-2,NA,CASSLAGAGLTGELFF,TGTGCCAGCAGCTTAGCGGGCGCGGGTCTTACCGGGGAGCTGTTTTTT
TRBD1,TRBV4-1,TRBJ1-3,few,CASSQVTGGDTIYF,TGCGCCAGCAGCCAAGTGACAGGGGGAGACACCATATATTTT
NA,TRBV12-3/TRBV12-4,TRBJ2-1,few,CASSETYNEQFF,TGTGCCAGCAGTGAAACTTACAATGAGCAGTTCTTC
NA,TRBV6-5,TRBJ2-3,NA,CASSLSGGYSTDTQYF,TGTGCCAGCAGTCTTAGTGGGGGGTATAGCACAGATACGCAGTATTTT
NA,TRBV6-1,TRBJ1-5,NA,CASSEVLRGQPQHF,TGTGCCAGCAGTGAAGTGTTAAGGGGACAGCCCCAGCATTTT
NA,TRBV20-1,TRBJ1-6,NA,CSARLTAPPLHF,TGCAGTGCTAGATTGACCGCGCCCCCCCTCCACTTT
NA,TRBV7-8,TRBJ2-1,many,CASSYFGGPINNEQFF,TGTGCCAGCAGCTACTTTGGGGGACCGATTAACAATGAGCAGTTCTTC
TRBD1,TRBV7-2,TRBJ2-3,NA,CASSWGQYTDTQYF,TGTGCCAGCAGCTGGGGACAGTACACAGATACGCAGTATTTT
NA,TRBV7-3,TRBJ2-3,many,CASSPPGTDTQYF,TGTGCCAGCAGCCCCCCGGGGACAGATACGCAGTATTTT
NA,TRBV5-4,TRBJ2-7,few,CASTETGGGLYEQYF,TGTGCCAGCACCGAAACTGGCGGGGGCCTGTACGAGCAGTACTTC
TRBD1,TRBV29-1,TRBJ1-1,NA,CSVATGGKLEAFF,TGCAGCGTGGCAACAGGGGGTAAACTTGAAGCTTTCTTT
NA,TRBV29-1,TRBJ1-2,NA,CSVPGRNYGYTF,TGCAGCGTTCCGGGACGGAACTATGGCTACACCTTC
TRBD1,TRBV6-1,TRBJ2-5,NA,CASSAGQGNQETQYF,TGTGCCAGCAGTGCCGGACAGGGCAACCAAGAGACCCAGTACTTC
NA,TRBV2,TRBJ1-2,NA,CASSEDQGHLYGYTF,TGTGCCAGCAGTGAAGATCAGGGGCACCTCTATGGCTACACCTTC
TRBD1,TRBV9,TRBJ2-7,NA,CASSPHRGQGYEQYF,TGTGCCAGCAGCCCCCACAGAGGACAGGGCTACGAGCAGTACTTC
TRBD2,TRBV7-9,TRBJ2-5,NA,CASSLPSGGPEETQYF,TGTGCCAGCAGCTTACCTAGCGGGGGGCCGGAGGAGACCCAGTACTTC
NA,TRBV7-6,TRBJ2-5,NA,CASSPNSGRYVGQETQYF,TGTGCCAGCAGCCCAAACTCGGGCCGATATGTAGGCCAAGAGACCCAGTACTTC
NA,TRBV7-3,TRBJ2-1,NA,CASSPSTPQYWGTYNEQFF,TGTGCCAGCAGCCCCTCGACTCCCCAGTATTGGGGGACTTACAATGAGCAGTTCTTC
TRBD2,TRBV7-8,TRBJ2-2,many,CASSLEGFRRLAGATNTGELFF,TGTGCCAGCAGCTTAGAGGGGTTCCGGCGGCTAGCGGGAGCTACGAACACCGGGGAGCTGTTTTTT
NA,TRBV7-8,TRBJ1-3,few,CASSPTPGQLISGNTIYF,TGTGCCAGCAGCCCCACACCAGGACAGTTAATTTCTGGAAACACCATATATTTT
TRBD2,TRBV11-1,TRBJ2-5,NA,CANSYTSGGRETQYF,TGTGCCAACAGCTACACTAGCGGGGGGCGAGAGACCCAGTACTTC
NA,TRBV12-3/TRBV12-4,TRBJ2-3,NA,CASSLSQIGAGGSDTQYF,TGTGCCAGCAGTTTAAGTCAAATCGGGGCGGGCGGGTCAGATACGCAGTATTTT
TRBD2,TRBV5-5,TRBJ2-5,NA,CASSRPLAGGDHWETQYF,TGTGCCAGCAGCCGCCCCTTAGCGGGGGGCGACCACTGGGAGACCCAGTACTTC